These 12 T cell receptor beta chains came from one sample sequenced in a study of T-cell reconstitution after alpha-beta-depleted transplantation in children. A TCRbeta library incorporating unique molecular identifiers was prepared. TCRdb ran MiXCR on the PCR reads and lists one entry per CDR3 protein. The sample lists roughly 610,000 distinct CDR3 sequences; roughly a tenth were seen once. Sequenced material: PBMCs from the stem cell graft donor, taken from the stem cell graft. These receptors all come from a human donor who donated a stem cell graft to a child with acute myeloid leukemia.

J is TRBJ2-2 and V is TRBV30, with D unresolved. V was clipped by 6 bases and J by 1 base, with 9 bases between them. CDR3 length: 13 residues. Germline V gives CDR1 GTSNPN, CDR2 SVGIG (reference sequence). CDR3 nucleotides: TGTGCCTGCCCCTTTTTGAACACCGGGGAGCTGTTTTTT. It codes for CACPFLNTGELFF. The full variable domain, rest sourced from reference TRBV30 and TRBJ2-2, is SQTIHQWPATLVQPVGSPLSLECTVEGTSNPNLYWYRQAAGRGLQLLFYSVGIGQISSEVPQNLSASRPQDRQFILSSKKLLLSDSGFYLCACPFLNTGELFFGEGSRLTVL.

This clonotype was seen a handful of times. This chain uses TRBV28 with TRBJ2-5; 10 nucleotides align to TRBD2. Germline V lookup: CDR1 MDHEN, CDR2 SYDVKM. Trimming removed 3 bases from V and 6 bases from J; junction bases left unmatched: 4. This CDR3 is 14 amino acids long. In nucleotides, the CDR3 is TGTGCCAGCAGTTTTCTAGCGGGAGTGAAGACCCAGTACTTC. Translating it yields CASSFLAGVKTQYF. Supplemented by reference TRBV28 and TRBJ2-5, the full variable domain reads DVKVTQSSRYLVKRTGEKVFLECVQDMDHENMFWYRQDPGLGLRLIYFSYDVKMKEKGDIPEGYSVSREKKERFSLILESASTNQTSMYLCASSFLAGVKTQYFGPGTRLLVL.

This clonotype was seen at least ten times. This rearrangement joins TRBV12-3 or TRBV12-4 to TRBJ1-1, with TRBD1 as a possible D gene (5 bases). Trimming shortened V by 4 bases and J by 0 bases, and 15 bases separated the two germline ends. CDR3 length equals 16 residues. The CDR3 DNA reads TGTGCCAGCAGTTGGTTTCAGGACATTTTGAACACTGAAGCTTTCTTT. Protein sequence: CASSWFQDILNTEAFF.

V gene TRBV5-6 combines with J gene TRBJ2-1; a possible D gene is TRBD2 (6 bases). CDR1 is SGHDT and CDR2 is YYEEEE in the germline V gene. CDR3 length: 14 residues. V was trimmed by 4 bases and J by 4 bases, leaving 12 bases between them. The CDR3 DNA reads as TGTGCCAGCAGCGGGCGGGGAACTTACAATGAGCAGTTCTTC. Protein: CASSGRGTYNEQFF. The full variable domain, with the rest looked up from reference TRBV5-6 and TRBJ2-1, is DAGVTQSPTHLIKTRGQQVTLRCSPKSGHDTVSWYQQALGQGPQFIFQYYEEEERQRGNFPDRFSGHQFPNYSSELNVNALLLGDSALYLCASSGRGTYNEQFFGPGTRLTVL.

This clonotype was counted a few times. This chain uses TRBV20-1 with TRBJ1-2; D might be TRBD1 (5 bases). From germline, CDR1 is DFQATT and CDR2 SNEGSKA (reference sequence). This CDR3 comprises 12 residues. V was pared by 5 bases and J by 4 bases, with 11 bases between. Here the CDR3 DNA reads TGCAGTGCTGGGGTTGACAGCTATGGCTACACCTTC. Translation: CSAGVDSYGYTF.

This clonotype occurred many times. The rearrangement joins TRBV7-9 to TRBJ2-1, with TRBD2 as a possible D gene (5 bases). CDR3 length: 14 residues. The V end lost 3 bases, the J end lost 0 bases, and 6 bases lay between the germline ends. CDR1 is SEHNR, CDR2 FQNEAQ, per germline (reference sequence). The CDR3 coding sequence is TGTGCCAGCAGCTTGGGGAGCTCCTACAATGAGCAGTTCTTC. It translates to CASSLGSSYNEQFF.

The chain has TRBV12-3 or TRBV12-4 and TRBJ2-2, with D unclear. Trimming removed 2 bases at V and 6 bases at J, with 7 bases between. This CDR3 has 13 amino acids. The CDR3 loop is CASSLTEAGELFF. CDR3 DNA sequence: TGTGCCAGCAGTTTAACAGAGGCCGGGGAGCTGTTTTTT.

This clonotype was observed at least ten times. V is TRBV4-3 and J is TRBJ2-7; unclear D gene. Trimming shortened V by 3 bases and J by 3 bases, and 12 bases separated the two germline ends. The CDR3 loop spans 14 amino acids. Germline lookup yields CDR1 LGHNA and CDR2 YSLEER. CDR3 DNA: TGCGCCAGCAGCCAGAGAGTGGGCAGCTACGAGCAGTACTTC. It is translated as CASSQRVGSYEQYF.

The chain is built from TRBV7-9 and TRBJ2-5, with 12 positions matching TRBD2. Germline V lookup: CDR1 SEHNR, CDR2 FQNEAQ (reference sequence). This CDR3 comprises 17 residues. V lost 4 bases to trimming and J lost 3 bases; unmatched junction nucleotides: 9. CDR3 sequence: CASSSRPGLAGEETQYF. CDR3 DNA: TGTGCCAGCAGCTCGAGACCGGGACTAGCGGGTGAAGAGACCCAGTACTTC.

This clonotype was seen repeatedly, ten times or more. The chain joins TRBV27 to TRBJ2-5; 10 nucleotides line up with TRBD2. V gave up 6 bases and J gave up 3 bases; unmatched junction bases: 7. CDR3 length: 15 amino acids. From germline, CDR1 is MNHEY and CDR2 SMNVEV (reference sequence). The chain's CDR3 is CASRISGRAEETQYF. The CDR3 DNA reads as TGTGCCAGCAGGATAAGCGGGAGGGCCGAAGAGACCCAGTACTTC.

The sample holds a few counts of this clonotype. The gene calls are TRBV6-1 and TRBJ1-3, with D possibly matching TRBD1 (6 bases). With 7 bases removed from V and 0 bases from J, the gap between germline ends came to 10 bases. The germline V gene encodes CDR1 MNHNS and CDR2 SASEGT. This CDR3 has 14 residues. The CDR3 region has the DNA TGTGCCAGCACCGGGACAACCTCTGGAAACACCATATATTTT. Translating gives CASTGTTSGNTIYF.

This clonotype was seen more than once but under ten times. CDR3 bases: TGCAGTGCTAACCTCTTAGCGGGACCGGGGGAGGAGACCCAGTACTTC. The encoded protein is CSANLLAGPGEETQYF. The chain joins TRBV20-1 to TRBJ2-5; TRBD2 agrees at 8 bases. This CDR3 region has 16 residues. Per the germline V gene, CDR1 is DFQATT and CDR2 is SNEGSKA (reference sequence). Unmatched junction bases numbered 15, after V lost 4 bases and J lost 5 bases.